This TCR beta chain was sequenced for a study of regulatory T cells in long-lasting Graves disease (dated by TCRdb to the early 2020s). About the study as a whole: Newly diagnosed Graves' disease patients had taken antithyroid drugs for less than 3 months. The study took place in China and was registered as a clinical trial. Persistent Graves' disease patients were compared with newly diagnosed Graves' disease patients by peripheral blood TCR sequencing and RNA sequencing. A total of about 33 samples were covered by TCR sequencing, comprising around 13 persistent and about 20 newly diagnosed Graves' disease patients. The full study reports these points: Only peripheral blood was studied, because thyroid tissue, the primary lesion, was inaccessible. Compared with newly diagnosed patients, persistent Graves' disease patients had lower TCR Shannon entropy and fewer highly expanded clones, which suggests clonal expansion. A larger number of public clonotypes was shared among persistent patients (approximately 3,000) than among newly diagnosed patients (roughly 970). The authors noted that the small sample size was a limitation that may lower accuracy. Sequencing and analysis were limited to the TCR beta chain. TRBV28, TRBJ1-2 and TRBJ2-5 were preferentially used in persistent disease, while TRBV20-1 and TRBJ2-1 were favored in newly diagnosed disease.

Interpreted using the paper, the time point label stands for: newly diagnosed GD, antithyroid drugs for less than 3 months. RNA was extracted from PBMCs in TRIzol for both TCR sequencing and RNA sequencing. Graves' disease was diagnosed according to American Thyroid Association guidelines. Patients were recruited from an endocrinology department in Xi'an, China. Each patient gave 7.5 to 10 milliliters of peripheral blood, collected in an EDTA anticoagulant tube. Ficoll Paque Plus density gradient separation was used to isolate PBMCs, and no further T cell sorting was done. RNA quality was checked with an Agilent 2100 Bioanalyzer and agarose gel, and concentration with a NanoDrop 2000. From the cysteine through the phenylalanine, the CDR3 covers 15 amino acids. The sequence is cut down to CDR3 DNA, 45 bases in frame from base 1. After removal of 3 bases from V and 5 bases from J, the junction retains 6 bases not matched to a gene.

This clonotype came up many times. It has no known antigen specificity. No much larger clone exists at a distance of one base, and base qualities are not known. Library prep was done by multiplex PCR. Sequenced on an Illumina HiSeq 4000. CDR3 regions were amplified by Arm-PCR with iRepertoire HTBI primers to construct TCR beta libraries. PCR products were gel purified before sequencing. In the source study's methods: Across samples, 55 to 80 TRBV and around 15 TRBJ segments were identified and used for gene usage analysis of CDR3 amino acid clonotypes. COPE and FqMerger were used to merge the filtered high-quality paired reads into contigs. BLAST was used to align contigs to IMGT TRBV, TRBD and TRBJ reference genes, and CDR3 was defined according to IMGT. Highly expanded clones were defined as clonotypes with a frequency above 0.1%. Shannon entropy was used to measure repertoire diversity, and the Gini coefficient was used to measure V-J evenness. A clonotype was considered public if more than one individual shared it. The raw public data were reprocessed by TCRdb itself: fastp quality trimming at Q25, MiXCR clonotype calling, in-frame beta chains only. Every distinct CDR3 protein forms one entry, paired with its most common genes and DNA. These V and J calls originate from TCRdb's pipeline instead of the authors' own analysis. The sample table records about 620,000 distinct CDR3 sequences; around 17% of these occur just once. 15% to 20% of the sample lies in the top ten.

A further study also used this sample, focusing on T cells in Graves' hyperthyroidism and ophthalmopathy. The second investigation adds: Stable Graves' hyperthyroidism was defined as no progression to ophthalmopathy during 18 months of follow-up. Hyperthyroidism patients were aged 18 to 65 years and newly diagnosed, with disease duration of less than 2 months. Exclusion was applied to patients with uncontrolled infections, other autoimmune diseases, pregnancy or lactation. Diagnoses were established on the basis of clinical symptoms, serum thyroxine and TRAb, thyroid ultrasound, and orbital computed tomography. A first-round RT-PCR of the TCR CDR3 used the HTBI primer set with the Qiagen OneStep RT-PCR kit. Blood samples also contained most of the expanded thyroid clonotypes (frequency above 0.001), which suggests that blood repertoires may reflect thyroid immune responses. In cross-validation, a model built on a 13 V-J signature told ophthalmopathy apart from stable hyperthyroidism with approximately 90% sensitivity and roughly 81% specificity, and in testing the same model reached 80%/75%. In validation, the model predicted progression to ophthalmopathy a median of approximately 6.6 months before onset, with roughly 71% sensitivity and roughly 79% specificity. A discovery cohort of roughly 96 patients, about 43 with Graves' ophthalmopathy and more than 55 with stable Graves' hyperthyroidism, was used to find distinguishing TCR V-J signatures. Whether ophthalmopathy could be predicted prospectively was tested in an independent validation cohort made up of roughly 19 hyperthyroidism patients plus 17 patients who later progressed to ophthalmopathy. The 90 to 100 discovery patients were randomly split 7:3 into training and test sets. In addition, the study compared T-cell repertoires in thyroid tissue and in blood from a handful of Graves' hyperthyroidism patients. Once sampling was done, hyperthyroidism patients were given methimazole at a starting dose of 30 mg daily, whereas ophthalmopathy patients were given high-dose intravenous methylprednisolone. A second multiplex PCR round built the libraries, followed by size selection and purification. Libraries were sequenced paired-end with 100 bp reads on an Illumina HiSeq2000. SOAPnuke was used to process the raw data, with reads discarded if the reads contained adapters or uncalled bases, had a mean Phred below 15, or lacked an exact constant-primer or identifier match. High-quality paired reads were merged using COPE v1.2.5, and each unique nucleotide sequence was defined as a clonotype. MiTCR v1.1 was used to align clonotypes to the IMGT TRBV, TRBD and TRBJ reference segments. The analysis was restricted to V-J combinations with a frequency above 0.0001, which together covered roughly 99% of the repertoires. A TCS score was defined as the ratio of F50 (clonal expansion) to E x V (chaos), with BLOSUM62-based TCRdist applied between CDR3 peptides within each V-J. Welch's t-statistics and random forest reduced just over 500 V-J features to roughly 13, which were used in a naive Bayes classifier (R e1071). Sample size was not statistically predetermined, and investigators were not blinded to group allocation. According to the paper, TCR Vbeta CDR3 sequencing was carried out on about 140 peripheral blood samples, which came from fewer than 50 ophthalmopathy, fewer than 80 hyperthyroidism and approximately 17 progressor patients.

The sequencing here drew on peripheral blood mononuclear cells (PBMCs), taken at new diagnosis, from a patient treated with antithyroid drugs. The rearrangement joined TRBV12-3 or TRBV12-4 to TRBJ2-2; the junction holds 7 bases that match TRBD2. The sequence derives from a woman in her 30s with Graves disease. Donor details come from another sample of the same person, matched by shared clones. Read as DNA, the sequence is TGTGCCAGCAGTTTCGGGGGGAGAGCTACCGGGGAGCTGTTTTTT. Its coded protein is CASSFGGRATGELFF.